The TCR beta chain described here comes from a study of cytomegalovirus exposure and HLA in healthy donors. Study conclusions and caveats: TCR beta V segments were, for the most part, productive about 87% or about 30% of the time in an earlier analysis.

V trimming: 6 bases; J trimming: 0 bases; junction bases outside the gene matches: 4. CDR1 LNHDA and CDR2 SQIVND come from the germline V gene (reference sequence). The CDR3 has 15 amino acids. Donors counted as nominally healthy when sampled, yet unrecorded immune exposures were likely. This PCR relied on a set of 60 Vbeta primers and 13 Jbeta primers. The protocol was immunoSEQ multiplex PCR, while the TCRdb copy is restricted to in-frame clones and leaves out a portion. The sample yields 160,000 or so clones, 65% to 85% seen once. As concerns this clone: Its target is not known.

The V gene is TRBV19, the J gene TRBJ2-1, with TRBD1 matching 8 bases. The clonotype was recovered from a male donor in good health and CMV-seropositive. Sequencing was done on a sample of PBMCs. For the CDR3, the DNA is TGTGCCAGTAGGCGTGACAGGGGCTCCTACAATGAGCAGTTCTTC. Amino acids: CASRRDRGSYNEQFF.